A single sample gave rise to the 19 T cell receptor beta chains below, sequenced in a study of lymphopenia after photon versus proton radiotherapy. Libraries were prepared by immunoSEQ multiplex PCR; TCRdb keeps only in-frame clonotypes and omits some of them. The repertoire has 65,000 to 75,000 clones, around 87% of them found once; the top ten carry about 10%. This sample comprised peripheral blood, obtained from a patient treated with proton-based radiotherapy. These receptors were taken from an older man with esophageal cancer.

This clone was seen only once. The J gene is TRBJ2-7, the V gene TRBV15; TRBD2 aligns across 7 bases. The CDR3 has 16 residues. From germline, CDR1 is LNHNV and CDR2 YYDKDF (reference sequence). The trim removed 0 bases at V and 0 bases at J, leaving 5 bases unmatched. The CDR3 bases are TGTGCCACCAGCAGAGATCGAGGGAGGGCCTCCTACGAGCAGTACTTC. It encodes CATSRDRGRASYEQYF.

This chain links TRBV6-5 with TRBJ1-6; TRBD1 matches at 7 bases. The CDR3 runs to 15 residues. V was clipped by 5 bases and J by 10 bases; unmatched bases: 11. Looked up from germline, CDR1 is MNHEY and CDR2 is SVGAGI. In DNA form, the CDR3 reads TGTGCCAGCAGTCGGGGACAGTCGGCGGGGTCACCCCTCCACTTT. It encodes CASSRGQSAGSPLHF.

The V call is TRBV5-1, the J call TRBJ2-7, with 8 nucleotides matching TRBD1. J lost 5 bases, V lost 4 bases, and 5 bases had no gene match. Germline values: CDR1 SGHRS, CDR2 YFSETQ. The CDR3 covers 13 residues. As DNA, the CDR3 is TGCGCCAGCAGCGGGGACAGGAGGAACGAGCAGTACTTC. Translating it yields CASSGDRRNEQYF.

The sample holds one count of this clone. The J gene is TRBJ2-3, the V gene TRBV15; TRBD1 aligns across 8 bases. Germline lookup yields CDR1 LNHNV and CDR2 YYDKDF (reference sequence). The CDR3 sequence is 14 residues long. The V gene end was trimmed by 1 base and the J gene end by 3 bases; junction bases not matched to a gene: 0. The CDR3 loop is CATSRGQGTDTQYF. The CDR3 nucleotides are TGTGCCACCAGCAGAGGACAGGGGACAGATACGCAGTATTTT.

The chain uses TRBV11-3 and TRBJ2-5; D is possibly TRBD1 (7 bases). Trimming removed 5 bases from V and 4 bases from J, with 11 bases in between. Germline CDR1 and CDR2: SGHNT and YENEEA. This CDR3 is built from 13 residues. In DNA, the CDR3 is TGTGCCAGCAGCCCAGGGGGGCGAGAGACCCAGTACTTC. Translated: CASSPGGRETQYF.

This chain connects TRBV30 to TRBJ2-5, with TRBD1 matching 9 bases. The DNA end is more similar to TRBJ2-7, so the J call may be wrong. Per germline, CDR1 GTSNPN and CDR2 SVGIG (reference sequence). This CDR3 is built from 16 residues. CDR3 nucleotide sequence: TGTGCCTGGAGTCCTCTACCCTGGGACAGGGCCCACGAGCAGTACTTC. It specifies CAWSPLPWDRAHEQYF.

The genes are TRBV11-2 and TRBJ1-4; 7 bases agree with TRBD1. Losses at the gene ends were 1 base for V and 10 bases for J; bases not matched to a gene: 12. The CDR3 has 16 amino acids. CDR1 and CDR2 from the germline V gene are SGHAT and FQNNGV. CDR3 residues: CASSLAAIEGAAKLFF. In nucleotides, the CDR3 is TGTGCCAGCAGCTTAGCCGCAATCGAGGGGGCGGCAAAACTGTTTTTT.

This clone has more than one count but fewer than ten. The rearrangement links TRBV29-1 to TRBJ1-5, with D possibly TRBD1 on 5 matching bases. CDR1 SQVTM and CDR2 ANQGSEA come from the germline V gene. Trimming left V 4 bases short and J 3 bases short, with 10 bases between. This CDR3 contains 13 residues. The CDR3 nucleotides are TGCAGCGTTGGAAGGGGCGACAATCAGCCCCAGCATTTT. This sequence encodes CSVGRGDNQPQHF.

This chain uses TRBV18 with TRBJ1-1, with D unresolved. Trimming shortened V by 2 bases and J by 2 bases, and 6 bases separated the two germline ends. Germline CDR1 is KGHSH and CDR2 is LQKENI. The CDR3 is 13 amino acids. CDR3 coding DNA: TGTGCCAGCTCACCAACGGTAAACACTGAAGCTTTCTTT. Translation gives CASSPTVNTEAFF.

The rearrangement links TRBV7-9 to TRBJ2-1; D call uncertain. Germline assignment: CDR1 SEHNR and CDR2 FQNEAQ (reference sequence). The length of the CDR3 is 16 residues. V was clipped by 4 bases and J by 2 bases, with 15 bases between them. CDR3 sequence reads: CASSSPADITYNEQFF. CDR3 coding DNA: TGTGCCAGCAGCTCGCCGGCGGATATTACCTACAATGAGCAGTTCTTC.

This clone was recorded a few times. The gene calls are TRBV2 and TRBJ2-5, with 14 bases fitting TRBD2. The length of the CDR3 is 16 residues. J lost 2 bases, V lost 6 bases, and 5 bases had no gene match. Germline CDR1 is SNHLY and CDR2 is FYNNEI. CDR3 sequence reads: CASRRRLAGGQETQYF. CDR3 nucleotides: TGTGCCAGCAGGCGCCGACTAGCGGGAGGGCAAGAGACCCAGTACTTC.

A single count supports this clone. The gene calls are TRBV7-2 and TRBJ1-2; 10 bases line up with TRBD1. In germline, CDR1 is SGHTA, CDR2 FQGNSA. The junction had 5 bases not matched to a gene; V was cut back by 3 bases and J by 4 bases. The CDR3 has 15 amino acids. The CDR3 reads CASSFGTGDTYGYTF. CDR3 DNA: TGTGCCAGCAGCTTTGGGACAGGGGATACCTATGGCTACACCTTC.

The chain recombines TRBV19 with TRBJ2-1; the match to TRBD2 covers 9 bases. The J segment lost 3 bases and the V segment lost 9 bases, leaving 6 bases of the junction unmatched. This CDR3 has 14 amino acids. Germline V gene data show CDR1 as LNHDA and CDR2 as SQIVND (reference sequence). The CDR3 nucleotides are TGTGCCAGCAAAAAAGCGGGGGGCTACAATGAGCAGTTCTTC. It translates to CASKKAGGYNEQFF.

The V gene is TRBV6-5, the J gene TRBJ1-1, with 7 bases fitting TRBD1. The CDR3 has 15 amino acids. CDR1 is MNHEY and CDR2 is SVGAGI in the germline V gene. V was pared by 6 bases and J by 0 bases, with 7 bases of the junction left unmatched. DNA of the CDR3: TGTGCCAGCAGAGAACAGGGGATACTGAACACTGAAGCTTTCTTT. It encodes CASREQGILNTEAFF.

This rearrangement joins TRBV20-1 to TRBJ2-5; unclear D gene. The CDR3 spans 11 residues. V shed 5 bases and J shed 5 bases, with 9 bases lying between them. Germline V gene data show CDR1 as DFQATT and CDR2 as SNEGSKA (reference sequence). CDR3 in DNA: TGCAGTGCTTGGCAGAGGGAGACCCAGTACTTC. Encoded protein: CSAWQRETQYF.

The genes are TRBV5-1 and TRBJ2-7, with D perhaps TRBD2 (6 bases). The germline gives CDR1 SGHRS, CDR2 YFSETQ. V dropped 4 bases and J dropped 5 bases, with 16 bases sitting between them. The CDR3 loop spans 14 amino acids. CDR3 sequence: CASSGRLGGNEQYF. The DNA for the CDR3 is TGCGCCAGCAGCGGACGACTAGGAGGCAACGAGCAGTACTTC. Full variable domain (rest looked up from reference TRBV5-1 and TRBJ2-7): KAGVTQTPRYLIKTRGQQVTLSCSPISGHRSVSWYQQTPGQGLQFLFEYFSETQRNKGNFPGRFSGRQFSNSRSEMNVSTLELGDSALYLCASSGRLGGNEQYFGPGTRLTVT.

J is TRBJ2-2 and V is TRBV5-1, with D tentatively TRBD1 (6 bases). The CDR3 consists of 15 residues. Trimming pared 2 bases from V and 0 bases from J, leaving 8 bases between. The V gene's germline CDR1 is SGHRS and CDR2 YFSETQ. CDR3 protein: CASSFGQTNTGELFF. Written as DNA, the CDR3 is TGCGCCAGCAGCTTCGGACAGACGAACACCGGGGAGCTGTTTTTT.

The V and J genes are TRBV21-1 and TRBJ1-4; the table's TRBD1 call for D was not verified on the DNA. TRBV21-1 is termed a pseudogene. The CDR3 is 16 amino acids. CDR3 in DNA: TGTGCCAGCAGCGAAGACAGGGATGCAACTAATGAAAAACTGTTTTTT. Protein product: CASSEDRDATNEKLFF.

The J gene is TRBJ2-3, the V gene TRBV7-3; 7 positions match TRBD1. This CDR3 spans 14 amino acids. Germline V gene lookup returns CDR1 SGHTA and CDR2 FQGTGA. V dropped 3 bases and J dropped 4; count of bases not matched to a gene: 4. The CDR3 bases are TGTGCCAGCAGCTTCGACAGGGTTGCAGATACGCAGTATTTT. Its protein product is CASSFDRVADTQYF. Combining the CDR3 with reference TRBV7-3 and TRBJ2-3 gives the whole variable domain GAGVSQTPSNKVTEKGKYVELRCDPISGHTALYWYRQSLGQGPEFLIYFQGTGAADDSGLPNDRFFAVRPEGSVSTLKIQRTERGDSAVYLCASSFDRVADTQYFGPGTRLTVL.